These 5 T cell receptor beta chains originate from one sample sequenced in a study of OX40 agonist ivuxolimab in advanced cancers. Libraries were prepared by immunoSEQ multiplex PCR; TCRdb keeps only in-frame clonotypes and omits some of them. The repertoire holds 60,000 to 90,000 clones, with around 90% as singletons. This sample comprised CD4+ or CD8+ T cells sorted from blood, obtained in a trial of the OX40 agonist ivuxolimab. The receptors were sampled from an adult with an advanced solid tumor such as melanoma, head and neck, liver or kidney cancer.

V usage is TRBV9 and J usage is TRBJ1-2; TRBD1 might be the D (5 bases). The germline V gene encodes CDR1 SGDLS and CDR2 YYNGEE. V lost 3 bases to trimming and J lost 8 bases, with 11 bases between them. The CDR3 totals 12 residues. The CDR3 loop reads CASSAGRGGYTF. CDR3 in DNA: TGTGCCAGCAGCGCAGGGAGAGGCGGCTACACCTTC.

This clone was detected only once. The chain uses TRBV2 and TRBJ2-3; D unclear. V was pared by 0 bases and J by 0 bases, with 7 bases between. Germline CDR1 is SNHLY and CDR2 is FYNNEI. The length of the CDR3 is 15 residues. CDR3 nucleotides: TGTGCCAGCAGTGAAGCGCAGTGGAGCACAGATACGCAGTATTTT. Residues: CASSEAQWSTDTQYF.

This chain connects TRBV15 to TRBJ1-5; 12 nucleotides align to TRBD1. From germline, CDR1 is LNHNV and CDR2 YYDKDF (reference sequence). CDR3 length equals 16 residues. Unmatched junction bases numbered 11, after V lost 8 bases and J lost 6 bases. The CDR3 is CATGPGQGARSQPQHF. Written as DNA, the CDR3 is TGTGCCACCGGTCCGGGACAGGGGGCGCGGAGTCAGCCCCAGCATTTT.

This clone occurred once. The chain recombines TRBV6-5 with TRBJ1-3, with D possibly matching TRBD1 (6 bases). CDR3 length: 13 amino acids. Germline lookup yields CDR1 MNHEY and CDR2 SVGAGI. V dropped 6 bases and J dropped 2 bases, with 8 bases sitting between them. CDR3 loop: CASRKGAGNTIYF. The CDR3 DNA sequence: TGTGCCAGCAGGAAGGGGGCTGGAAACACCATATATTTT.

The chain joins TRBV6-5 to TRBJ1-1, with TRBD1 identical over 12 bases. The CDR3 contains 15 residues. Trimming took 10 bases from V and 0 from J; bases not matched to a gene: 6. Germline V gives CDR1 MNHEY, CDR2 SVGAGI. The CDR3 reads CATRGQGALNTEAFF. For the CDR3, the DNA is TGTGCCACCAGGGGACAGGGGGCTTTGAACACTGAAGCTTTCTTT.